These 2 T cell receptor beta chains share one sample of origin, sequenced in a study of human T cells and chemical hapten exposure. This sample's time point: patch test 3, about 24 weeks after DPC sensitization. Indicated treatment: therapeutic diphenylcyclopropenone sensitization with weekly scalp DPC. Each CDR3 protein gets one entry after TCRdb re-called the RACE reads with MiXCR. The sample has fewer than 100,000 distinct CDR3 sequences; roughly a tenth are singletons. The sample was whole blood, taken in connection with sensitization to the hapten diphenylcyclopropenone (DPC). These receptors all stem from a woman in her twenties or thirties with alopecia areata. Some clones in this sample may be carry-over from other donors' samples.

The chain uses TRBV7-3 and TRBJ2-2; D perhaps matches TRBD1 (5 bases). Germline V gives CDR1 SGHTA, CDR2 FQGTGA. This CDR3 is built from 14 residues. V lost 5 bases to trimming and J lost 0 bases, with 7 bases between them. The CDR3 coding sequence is TGTGCCAGCAGCCTGGACACGAACACCGGGGAGCTGTTTTTT. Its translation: CASSLDTNTGELFF.

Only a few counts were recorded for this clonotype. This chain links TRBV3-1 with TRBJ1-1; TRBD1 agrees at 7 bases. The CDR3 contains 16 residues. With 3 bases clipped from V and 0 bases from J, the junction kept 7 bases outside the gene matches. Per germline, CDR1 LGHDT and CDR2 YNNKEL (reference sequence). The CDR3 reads CASSHRTGLMNTEAFF. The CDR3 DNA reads TGTGCCAGCAGCCATAGGACAGGTTTAATGAACACTGAAGCTTTCTTT.